The rows below give T cell receptor beta chains drawn from one sample of a study of blood T cell repertoires in COVID-19. Produced via immunoSEQ multiplex PCR; TCRdb's table is partial and in-frame only. The table records 240,000 or so clones, 70% to 85% of them present only once. The sequenced material came from peripheral blood. The receptors stem from an elderly woman with acute or convalescent COVID-19. CDR3s include the opening cysteine and the closing phenylalanine or tryptophan. The D gene is left open where the match is weak. Part of the rows lack a size; the others show once, few, many or a class for expanded clones.

J: TRBJ1-5
size: few
V: TRBV18
length: 15
D: NA
CDR3: CASSPGREAYQPQHF
DNA: TGTGCCAGCTCACCAGGACGGGAGGCCTATCAGCCCCAGCATTTT

J: TRBJ2-7
size: NA
V: TRBV11-2
length: 17
D: NA
CDR3: CASSLDPGARVIYEQYF
DNA: TGTGCCAGCAGCTTAGATCCTGGGGCCAGGGTTATCTACGAGCAGTACTTC

J: TRBJ1-4
size: NA
V: TRBV19
length: 16
D: NA
CDR3: CASRPMTGTFSEKLFF
DNA: TGTGCCAGTAGGCCGATGACCGGGACATTCAGCGAAAAACTGTTTTTT

J: TRBJ2-4
size: NA
V: TRBV11-2
length: 13
D: NA
CDR3: CASSFRGKNIQYF
DNA: TGTGCCAGCAGCTTTAGGGGGAAAAACATTCAGTACTTC

J: TRBJ2-7
size: NA
V: TRBV7-2
length: 14
D: NA
CDR3: CASSPDFGGYEQYF
DNA: TGTGCCAGCAGCCCCGACTTTGGGGGGTACGAGCAGTACTTC

J: TRBJ2-1
size: NA
V: TRBV11-2
length: 12
D: NA
CDR3: CASSLVLTEQFF
DNA: TGTGCCAGCAGCTTAGTTCTGACAGAGCAGTTCTTC

J: TRBJ2-5
size: NA
V: TRBV7-2
length: 14
D: NA
CDR3: CASSLGAGEETQYF
DNA: TGTGCCAGCAGTCTAGGGGCTGGTGAGGAGACCCAGTACTTC

J: TRBJ1-2
size: NA
V: TRBV6-4
length: 13
D: NA
CDR3: CASRGTGNHGYTF
DNA: TGTGCCAGCAGGGGAACAGGGAACCATGGCTACACCTTC

J: TRBJ1-2
size: NA
V: TRBV7-2
length: 13
D: NA
CDR3: CASSLAENYGYTF
DNA: TGTGCCAGCAGCTTAGCAGAGAACTATGGCTACACCTTC

J: TRBJ1-6
size: NA
V: TRBV7-9
length: 14
D: NA
CDR3: CASRGPGSTSPLHF
DNA: TGTGCCAGCAGGGGGCCAGGGTCGACTTCACCCCTCCACTTT

J: TRBJ2-3
size: NA
V: TRBV20-1
length: 11
D: NA
CDR3: CSAGRTDTQYF
DNA: TGCAGTGCGGGCAGGACAGATACGCAGTATTTT

J: TRBJ1-1
size: NA
V: TRBV7-6
length: 17
D: TRBD1
CDR3: CASSLVGTGARGAEAFF
DNA: TGTGCCAGCAGCTTAGTTGGGACAGGGGCACGAGGCGCTGAAGCTTTCTTT

J: TRBJ1-1
size: NA
V: TRBV18
length: 18
D: TRBD1
CDR3: CASSPQTALSSGQVLTFF
DNA: TGTGCCAGCTCACCACAAACGGCACTCTCTTCGGGACAGGTGTTGACTTTCTTT

J: TRBJ2-1
size: few
V: TRBV27
length: 13
D: TRBD2
CDR3: CASTLAGTNEQFF
DNA: TGTGCCAGCACTCTAGCGGGGACGAATGAGCAGTTCTTC

J: TRBJ2-5
size: NA
V: TRBV27
length: 17
D: NA
CDR3: CASRIPTGPPFQETQYF
DNA: TGTGCCAGCCGAATCCCTACAGGGCCGCCATTCCAAGAGACCCAGTACTTC

J: TRBJ2-3
size: NA
V: TRBV5-4
length: 16
D: TRBD2
CDR3: CASSGGAGAGTDTQYF
DNA: TGTGCCAGCAGCGGTGGTGCGGGAGCGGGCACAGATACGCAGTATTTT

J: TRBJ2-3
size: once
V: TRBV9
length: 18
D: TRBD2
CDR3: CASSVLTSGGASTDTQYF
DNA: TGTGCCAGCAGCGTACTTACTAGCGGGGGGGCCTCCACAGATACGCAGTATTTT

J: TRBJ1-6
size: NA
V: TRBV5-5
length: 15
D: NA
CDR3: CASSLNRAYNSPLHF
DNA: TGTGCCAGCAGCTTGAACAGGGCCTATAATTCACCCCTCCACTTT

J: TRBJ2-1
size: NA
V: TRBV28
length: 15
D: NA
CDR3: CASSLPGERHNEQFF
DNA: TGTGCCAGCAGTTTACCGGGGGAGAGGCACAATGAGCAGTTCTTC

J: TRBJ1-2
size: few
V: TRBV29-1
length: 15
D: TRBD1
CDR3: CSVSTGTAPNYGYTF
DNA: TGCAGCGTTTCAACCGGGACAGCTCCGAACTATGGCTACACCTTC

J: TRBJ2-7
size: NA
V: TRBV6-5
length: 14
D: NA
CDR3: CASRSRGRANEQYF
DNA: TGTGCCAGCCGATCTCGTGGCAGGGCCAACGAGCAGTACTTC

J: TRBJ2-1
size: NA
V: TRBV5-4
length: 15
D: NA
CDR3: CASSLGQSSYNEQFF
DNA: TGTGCCAGCAGCTTGGGACAGAGCTCCTACAATGAGCAGTTCTTC

J: TRBJ1-4
size: NA
V: TRBV7-9
length: 14
D: NA
CDR3: CASSLARGNEKLFF
DNA: TGTGCCAGCAGCTTAGCCCGGGGGAATGAAAAACTGTTTTTT

J: TRBJ2-7
size: NA
V: TRBV6-2/TRBV6-3
length: 16
D: TRBD2
CDR3: CASSREVGLGAYEQYF
DNA: TGTGCCAGCAGCCGAGAAGTGGGACTAGGGGCCTACGAGCAGTACTTC

J: TRBJ2-3
size: NA
V: TRBV10-3
length: 13
D: NA
CDR3: CAISRANTDTQYF
DNA: TGTGCCATCAGTCGAGCCAACACAGATACGCAGTATTTT

J: TRBJ1-2
size: once
V: TRBV4-2
length: 15
D: TRBD1
CDR3: CASSPDRGMGYGYTF
DNA: TGTGCCAGCAGCCCGGACAGGGGCATGGGTTATGGCTACACCTTC

J: TRBJ2-7
size: many
V: TRBV15
length: 16
D: TRBD2
CDR3: CATSRGGLAGAYEQYF
DNA: TGTGCCACCAGCAGAGGGGGACTAGCGGGAGCCTACGAGCAGTACTTC